What follows is one T cell receptor beta chain and its context. This record comes from a study of CD8 T cells in Susac syndrome. An amount of RNA that ranged from about 0.45 to 1 ug was reverse transcribed with random hexamers. TCRdb ran MiXCR on the immunoSEQ multiplex PCR reads and lists one entry per CDR3 protein. The table shows approximately 160,000 distinct CDR3 sequences, with roughly 95% occurring only once. The V end lost 5 bases, the J end lost 8 bases, and 12 bases lay between the germline ends. The V gene's germline CDR1 is MNHNY and CDR2 SVGAGI (reference sequence). The CDR3 spans 13 residues.

The gene calls are TRBV6-6 and TRBJ1-4, with a tentative D call TRBD1 (6 bases). The sample taken for sequencing was CD4+ T cells from PBMCs. The sequence was collected from a human donor with Susac syndrome. The CDR3 DNA sequence: TGTGCCAGCAGTGGGACACAGTTCGAAAAACTGTTTTTT. Protein sequence: CASSGTQFEKLFF.